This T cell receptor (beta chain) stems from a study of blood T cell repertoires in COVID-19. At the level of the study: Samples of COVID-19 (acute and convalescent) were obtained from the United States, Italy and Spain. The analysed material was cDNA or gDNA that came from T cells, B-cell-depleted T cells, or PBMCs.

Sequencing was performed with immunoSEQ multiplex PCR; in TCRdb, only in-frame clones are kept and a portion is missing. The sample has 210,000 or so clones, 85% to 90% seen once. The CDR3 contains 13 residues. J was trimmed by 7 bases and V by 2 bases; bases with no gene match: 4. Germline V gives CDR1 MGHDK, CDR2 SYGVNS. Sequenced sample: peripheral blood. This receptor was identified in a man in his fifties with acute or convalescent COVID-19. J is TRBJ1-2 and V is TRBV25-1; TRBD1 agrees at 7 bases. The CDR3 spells CASSEQGVGGYTF. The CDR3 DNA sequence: TGTGCCAGCAGTGAACAGGGGGTAGGTGGCTACACCTTC.